One T cell receptor beta chain is described in this entry. What it recognizes is unknown. The second PCR ran about 6 to 12 cycles with a sample-barcoded 5' primer and J-beta primers. One entry per CDR3 protein results from TCRdb running MiXCR on the 5' RACE reads. The repertoire consists of about 640,000 distinct CDR3 sequences, with roughly 50% occurring once and the leading ten covering over 30%. Samples each yielded at least 5.5 micrograms of total RNA. The source of the sample is a study of blood T cells in healthy people across ages. Trimming cost V 10 bases and J 3 bases; bases outside gene matches: 20. This CDR3 region has 18 residues. Germline loops: CDR1 MNHNS, CDR2 SASEGT. Notes on the study in general: Donor CMV status, an unknown factor, possibly confounded changes in expanded clonotypes. Per-million-T-cell TCR beta diversity fell roughly linearly with age.

The sample was blood. The chain is built from TRBV6-1 and TRBJ1-2, with TRBD1 matching 10 bases. The clonotype was recovered from a man in his 60s in good health. The CDR3 reads CATTPETGGAGRDYGYTF. CDR3 coding DNA: TGTGCCACGACACCCGAGACAGGGGGCGCCGGTCGAGACTATGGCTACACCTTC.